The clone carrying this TCR beta chain was picked up a small number of times. These data originate in a study of T cell changes during pregnancy in multiple sclerosis. Clones were read by immunoSEQ multiplex PCR, and TCRdb kept only the in-frame ones, dropping some. The sample shows 40,000 to 50,000 clones, over 75% of them seen only once. The V and J ends lost 5 bases and 5 bases respectively, with 12 bases between them. This CDR3 is built from 14 residues. Germline CDR1 MNHEY, CDR2 SVGAGI. The rearrangement links TRBV6-5 to TRBJ2-2; a weak D match, TRBD2 (6 bases). This specimen consisted of CD4+ T cells from peripheral blood mononuclear cells, obtained before pregnancy. The source is a female donor with multiple sclerosis, enrolled in a pregnancy study. The CDR3 sequence: CASSALGGTGELFF. As DNA, the CDR3 is TGTGCCAGCAGTGCCTTGGGGGGTACCGGGGAGCTGTTTTTT.